This T cell receptor beta chain is drawn from a study of shared clonotypes between healthy human individuals. Study-level findings and limits: Enrolling few donors narrowed the genetic and exposure-history diversity that was represented.

Produced via immunoSEQ multiplex PCR; TCRdb's table is partial and in-frame only. This table holds millions of clones, approximately 95% found once. Each of the donors was a healthy adult who was HIV-negative and had not had a recent acute infection or vaccination. Details on this clone: Antigen: not known.

This receptor was identified in a man aged 18 to 35 in good health. Some clones in this sample may be carry-over from other donors' samples. Input material: naive CD4+ T cells from PBMCs. Stated subset: CD45RA+ positively selected.

The CDR3 loop is CASSPPSQDYGYTF. The CDR3 DNA reads as TGTGCCAGCTCACCACCGAGCCAGGACTATGGCTACACCTTC. V usage is TRBV18 and J usage is TRBJ1-2, with D uncertain. CDR1 KGHSH and CDR2 LQKENI come from the germline V gene. This CDR3 spans 14 amino acids. The V end lost 0 bases, the J end lost 3 bases, and 8 bases lay between the germline ends.